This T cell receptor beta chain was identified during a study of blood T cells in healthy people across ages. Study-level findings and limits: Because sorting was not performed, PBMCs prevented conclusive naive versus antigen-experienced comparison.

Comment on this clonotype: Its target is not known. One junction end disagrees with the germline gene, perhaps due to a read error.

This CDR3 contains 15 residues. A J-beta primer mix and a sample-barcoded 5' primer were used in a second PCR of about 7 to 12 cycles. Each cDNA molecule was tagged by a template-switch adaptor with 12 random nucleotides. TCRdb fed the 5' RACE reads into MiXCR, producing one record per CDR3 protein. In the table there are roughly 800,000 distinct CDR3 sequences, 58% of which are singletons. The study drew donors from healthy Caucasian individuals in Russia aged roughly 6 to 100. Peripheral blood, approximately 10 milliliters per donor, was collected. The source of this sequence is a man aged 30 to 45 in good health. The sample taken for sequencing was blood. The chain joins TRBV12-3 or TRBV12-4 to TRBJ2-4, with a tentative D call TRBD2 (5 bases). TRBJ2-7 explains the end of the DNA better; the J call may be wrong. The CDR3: CTSSLLRGQLNEQYF. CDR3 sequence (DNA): TGTACCAGCAGCCTCCTACGCGGGCAGTTGAACGAGCAGTACTTC.